These T cell receptor beta chains were read from a single sample in a study of shared clonotypes between healthy human individuals. TCRdb keeps only in-frame clones here, not all; method: immunoSEQ multiplex PCR. This sample has approximately 2.3 million clones, with about 92% found just once. The sample was naive CD4+ T cells from PBMCs. Receptor source: a man aged 18-30 years in good health. Some clones in this sample may be carry-over from other donors' samples. Each CDR3 is given with its conserved first and last residue. The D gene is left open where the match is weak. Size values are once, few and many counts, or a class for expanded clones, and some rows have none.

DNA	CDR3	length	V	D	size	J
TGCGCCACCTCGCAAACTAGCGGGAGCGTTTGGGAGACCCAGTACTTC	CATSQTSGSVWETQYF	16	TRBV5-1	TRBD2	.	TRBJ2-5
TGTGCCAGCAGCCAAGATCCCAACCCCTCACTAGGGGTTGAGCAGTTCTTC	CASSQDPNPSLGVEQFF	17	TRBV4-2	.	.	TRBJ2-1
TGTGCCTCCTCGTTCTCCTACGAGCAGTACTTC	CASSFSYEQYF	11	TRBV30	.	.	TRBJ2-7
TGCGCCAGCAGCCAAGAGAGGGCTAGCGCTGGGGCCAACGTCCTGACTTTC	CASSQERASAGANVLTF	17	TRBV4-3	.	.	TRBJ2-6
TGCGCCAGCACGGTGGGACAAACGAACACTGAAGCTTTCTTT	CASTVGQTNTEAFF	14	TRBV5-1	.	.	TRBJ1-1
TGTGCCAGCAGAAACAGGGCCACTGAAGCTTTCTTT	CASRNRATEAFF	12	TRBV2	.	few	TRBJ1-1
TGTGCCAGCAGCTTGTCTCCGGGACAGGCTTCCTACGAGCAGTACTTC	CASSLSPGQASYEQYF	16	TRBV7-9	TRBD1	.	TRBJ2-7
TGCGCCAGCAGCTCACATTACAGTAGTGCAGGCGAGCAGTACTTC	CASSSHYSSAGEQYF	15	TRBV5-1	.	.	TRBJ2-7
TGTGCCAGCAGCTTAGCGCGGGTCAGGGGGGAGACCCAGTACTTC	CASSLARVRGETQYF	15	TRBV7-2	TRBD1	.	TRBJ2-5
TGTGCAACCCGGGGGAACCTTGGACGGGAGCTGTTTTTT	CATRGNLGRELFF	13	TRBV28	.	.	TRBJ2-2
TGTGCCAGCAGTTTGAGGAGGGAGGGAGAGACCCAGTACTTC	CASSLRREGETQYF	14	TRBV28	TRBD2	.	TRBJ2-5
TGTGCCAGTAGTATTGGACAGGTGGGTCATCAGCCCCAGCATTTT	CASSIGQVGHQPQHF	15	TRBV19	TRBD1	.	TRBJ1-5
TGCGCCAGCAGCTTGGCTTACCTGGGGGCGAACACCGGGGAGCTGTTTTTT	CASSLAYLGANTGELFF	17	TRBV5-1	.	once	TRBJ2-2
TGCAGCGTTCATTATGGGACAGGGGGCGGTCGGAACTATGGCTACACCTTC	CSVHYGTGGGRNYGYTF	17	TRBV29-1	TRBD1	.	TRBJ1-2
TGTGCCAGCAGTGAAAACCAAGGGGGGACCCAGTACTTC	CASSENQGGTQYF	13	TRBV6-4	.	.	TRBJ2-5
TGTGCCATCAGTGAGCTGGGGACGCTCACTTACAATGAGCAGTTCTTC	CAISELGTLTYNEQFF	16	TRBV10-3	.	.	TRBJ2-1
TGTGCCACCAGCAGCCTAGCGGGAGCGGGGTTCACAGATACGCAGTATTTT	CATSSLAGAGFTDTQYF	17	TRBV15	TRBD2	.	TRBJ2-3
TGTGCCAGCAGCCAAGATGTAGCGGGACCCCAAGAGACCCAGTACTTC	CASSQDVAGPQETQYF	16	TRBV4-2	TRBD2	.	TRBJ2-5
TGTGCCAGCAGCAGCCCCGCAGGGCGCGCCGGGGAGCTGTTTTTT	CASSSPAGRAGELFF	15	TRBV7-8	.	.	TRBJ2-2
TGTGCCAGCTCACCAGGGCAGGGGGGTCCAGCAGAGACCCAGTACTTC	CASSPGQGGPAETQYF	16	TRBV18	.	once	TRBJ2-5
TGTGCCAGCAGTTTAGTGAAGGGACTAGCATGGAATACGCAGTATTTT	CASSLVKGLAWNTQYF	16	TRBV28	TRBD2	.	TRBJ2-3
TGCGCCAGCAGCTTGTCCGCCAGCGGGAGAGATGGCTACACCTTC	CASSLSASGRDGYTF	15	TRBV5-1	.	.	TRBJ1-2
TGTGCCAGCAGCTTATCGATGGCCGTCACAGATACGCAGTATTTT	CASSLSMAVTDTQYF	15	TRBV5-4	.	.	TRBJ2-3
TGTGCCAGCAGCCTCCAACTACGCGGGGGTACAGATACGCAGTATTTT	CASSLQLRGGTDTQYF	16	TRBV7-9	TRBD2	once	TRBJ2-3
TGCGCCAGTACCTCACGCGGGGGGAACACTGAAGCTTTCTTT	CASTSRGGNTEAFF	14	TRBV5-1	.	.	TRBJ1-1
TGTGCCAGTAGTATCCAGAGGAACACTGAAGCTTTCTTT	CASSIQRNTEAFF	13	TRBV19	.	.	TRBJ1-1
TGTGCCAGTAGTATACCCAGCGGGAGTGGAGAGACCCAGTACTTC	CASSIPSGSGETQYF	15	TRBV19	TRBD2	.	TRBJ2-5
TGTGCCAGCAGTTCCACGGGACGGCCCACAGATACGCAGTATTTT	CASSSTGRPTDTQYF	15	TRBV28	.	.	TRBJ2-3
TGCGCCAGCAGCACTGCTTCTAGCGGGCGGGTAGATGAGCAGTTCTTC	CASSTASSGRVDEQFF	16	TRBV5-1	TRBD2	once	TRBJ2-1
TGTGCCAGCAGTCGTCAGGAGAACACTGAAGCTTTCTTT	CASSRQENTEAFF	13	TRBV6-6	.	few	TRBJ1-1
TGTGCCAGCAGCTCCGGGACCGCCGGGACCCAGTACTTC	CASSSGTAGTQYF	13	TRBV6-1	.	.	TRBJ2-5
TGTGCCAGCAGCTTACCGACCTTGTCTCTATATGGGGGGGGCGAGCAGTACTTC	CASSLPTLSLYGGGEQYF	18	TRBV11-2	TRBD2	.	TRBJ2-7
TGTGCCAGCAGTGTTTCGGGAGCGGGCACCGGGGAGCTGTTTTTT	CASSVSGAGTGELFF	15	TRBV25-1	.	.	TRBJ2-2
TGTGCCAGCAGTGAATCCCCCATTATTAACTATGGCTACACCTTC	CASSESPIINYGYTF	15	TRBV6-1	.	once	TRBJ1-2
TGTGCCAGCAGCTTACAGGGGGATTTAGGTGAAAAACTGTTTTTT	CASSLQGDLGEKLFF	15	TRBV5-8	TRBD1	.	TRBJ1-4
TGTGCCAGCAGCGTAGGTTCACAGCAGAACACTGAAGCTTTCTTT	CASSVGSQQNTEAFF	15	TRBV9	.	.	TRBJ1-1
TGTGCCAGCAGCGCCAGGACTGAGGGTGTTGAAGCTTTCTTT	CASSARTEGVEAFF	14	TRBV7-9	.	.	TRBJ1-1
TGTGCCAGCAGCCTGAATGGCTATGGCTACACCTTC	CASSLNGYGYTF	12	TRBV7-6	.	once	TRBJ1-2
TGTGCCAGCAGCTTAGGGGACAGGACTTTATACGAGCAGTACTTC	CASSLGDRTLYEQYF	15	TRBV7-6	TRBD1	.	TRBJ2-7